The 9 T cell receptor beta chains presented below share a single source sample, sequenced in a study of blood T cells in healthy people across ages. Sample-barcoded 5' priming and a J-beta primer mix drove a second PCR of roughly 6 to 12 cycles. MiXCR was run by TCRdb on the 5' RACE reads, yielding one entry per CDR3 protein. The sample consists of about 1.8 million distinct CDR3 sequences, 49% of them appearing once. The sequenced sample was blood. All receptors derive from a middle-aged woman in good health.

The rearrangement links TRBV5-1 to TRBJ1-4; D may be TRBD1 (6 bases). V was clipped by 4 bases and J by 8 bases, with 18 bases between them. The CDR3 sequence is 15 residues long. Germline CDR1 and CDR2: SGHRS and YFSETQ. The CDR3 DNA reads TGCGCCAGCAGCGTAGCCGGGACATCGGGGGAAAAACTGTTTTTT. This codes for CASSVAGTSGEKLFF. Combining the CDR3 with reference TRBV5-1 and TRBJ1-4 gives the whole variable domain KAGVTQTPRYLIKTRGQQVTLSCSPISGHRSVSWYQQTPGQGLQFLFEYFSETQRNKGNFPGRFSGRQFSNSRSEMNVSTLELGDSALYLCASSVAGTSGEKLFFGSGTQLSVL.

CDR3 bases: TGTGCCAGCAGCTCCGACCGGGCCTCTAATGAAAAACTGTTTTTT. Translated: CASSSDRASNEKLFF. J is TRBJ1-4 and V is TRBV7-2; D is ambiguous. Germline-derived CDR1 and CDR2 are SGHTA and FQGNSA. The CDR3 totals 15 residues. The ends were cut back, 4 bases at V and 3 bases at J, with 12 bases in the middle. Supplemented by reference TRBV7-2 and TRBJ1-4, the full variable domain reads GAGVSQSPSNKVTEKGKDVELRCDPISGHTALYWYRQSLGQGLEFLIYFQGNSAPDKSGLPSDRFSAERTGGSVSTLTIQRTQQEDSAVYLCASSSDRASNEKLFFGSGTQLSVL.

The CDR3 coding sequence is TGTGCCAGCAAACCGGGACTAGCGGAAGAGACCCAGTACTTC. Protein product: CASKPGLAEETQYF. This chain joins TRBV6-1 and TRBJ2-5; 11 nucleotides align to TRBD2. This CDR3 contains 14 residues. The J segment lost 3 bases and the V segment lost 7 bases, leaving 4 bases of the junction unmatched. Per germline, CDR1 MNHNS and CDR2 SASEGT.

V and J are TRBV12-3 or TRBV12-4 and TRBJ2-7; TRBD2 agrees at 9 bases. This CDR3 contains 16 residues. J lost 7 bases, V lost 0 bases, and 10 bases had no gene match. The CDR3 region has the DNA TGTGCCAGCAGTTTAGCTGTGGCGGGGGGGCGTAATGAGCAGTACTTC. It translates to CASSLAVAGGRNEQYF.

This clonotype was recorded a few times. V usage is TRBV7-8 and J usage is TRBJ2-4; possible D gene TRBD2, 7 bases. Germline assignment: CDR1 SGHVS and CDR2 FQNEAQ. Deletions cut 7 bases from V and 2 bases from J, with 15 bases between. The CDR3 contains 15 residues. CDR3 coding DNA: TGTGCCAGCACTTGGGGGGGGGCGTCCAAAAACATTCAGTACTTC. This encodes CASTWGGASKNIQYF.

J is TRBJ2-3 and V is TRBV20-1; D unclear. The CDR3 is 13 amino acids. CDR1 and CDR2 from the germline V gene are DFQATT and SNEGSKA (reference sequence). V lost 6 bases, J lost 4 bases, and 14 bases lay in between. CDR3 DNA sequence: TGCAGTGCCCCTGGTGGGGTGGCAGATACGCAGTATTTT. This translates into CSAPGGVADTQYF.

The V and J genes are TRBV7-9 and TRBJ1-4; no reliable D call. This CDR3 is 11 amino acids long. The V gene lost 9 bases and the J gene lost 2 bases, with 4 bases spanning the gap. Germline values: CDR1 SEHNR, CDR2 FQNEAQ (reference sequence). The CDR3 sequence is CASATNEKLFF. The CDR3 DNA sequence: TGTGCCAGTGCGACTAATGAAAAACTGTTTTTT.

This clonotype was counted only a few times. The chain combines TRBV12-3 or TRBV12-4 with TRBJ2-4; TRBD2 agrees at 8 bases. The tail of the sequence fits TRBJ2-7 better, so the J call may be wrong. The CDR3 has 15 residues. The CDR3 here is CASSDTGTRASEQYF. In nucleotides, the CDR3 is TGTGCCAGCAGCGACACCGGGACTAGAGCTAGCGAGCAGTACTTC.

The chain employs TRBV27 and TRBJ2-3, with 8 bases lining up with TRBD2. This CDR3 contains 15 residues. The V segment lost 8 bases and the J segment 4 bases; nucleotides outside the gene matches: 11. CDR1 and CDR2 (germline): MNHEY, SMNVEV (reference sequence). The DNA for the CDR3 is TGTGCCAGCGGGGGGGAGCGGGGGATCGCAGATACGCAGTATTTT. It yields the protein CASGGERGIADTQYF.